One T cell receptor (beta chain) is described in this entry. Its antigen is not known. Sequencing was preceded by expansion of antigen-specific CD4+ T cells with viral peptide pools in the ViraFEST assay. Cells that had been cultured for 10 days were the source of isolated CD4+ T cells. In the vaccine recipients, nucleocapsid antibodies were negative and there was no prior SARS-CoV-2 infection. The source of the sample is a study of vaccination effects on CD4 cells after COVID-19. Germline V CDR1 and CDR2: ENHRY, SYGVKD. CDR3 length: 13 amino acids. The junction had 9 bases not matched to a gene; V was cut back by 10 bases and J by 8 bases. Whole-study results and caveats: Marked contraction was observed in infection-induced and vaccine-induced clones late after vaccination.

Sequencing used immunoSEQ multiplex PCR; TCRdb keeps in-frame clones, though not all of them. Here the sample spans about 24,000 clones, more than 70% being singletons. The sequencing here drew on CD4+ T cells from PBMCs cultured with HCoV-NL63 spike peptides, taken before COVID-19 vaccination. The origin of this receptor is a human donor who received a COVID-19 vaccine. The chain uses TRBV10-3 and TRBJ2-1; TRBD2 aligns across 9 bases. CDR3 region: CATQVAGAYEQFF. For the CDR3, the DNA is TGTGCCACTCAAGTAGCGGGAGCCTATGAGCAGTTCTTC.